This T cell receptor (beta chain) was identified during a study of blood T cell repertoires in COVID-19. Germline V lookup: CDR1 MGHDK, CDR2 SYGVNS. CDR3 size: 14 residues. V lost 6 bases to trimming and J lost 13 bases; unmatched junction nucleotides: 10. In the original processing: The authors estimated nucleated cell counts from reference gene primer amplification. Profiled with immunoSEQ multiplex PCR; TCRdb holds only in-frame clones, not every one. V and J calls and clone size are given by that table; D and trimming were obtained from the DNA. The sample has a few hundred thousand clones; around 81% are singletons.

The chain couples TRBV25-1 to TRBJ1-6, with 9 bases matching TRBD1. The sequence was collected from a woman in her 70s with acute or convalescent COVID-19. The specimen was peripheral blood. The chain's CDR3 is CASRDIQGAGPLHF. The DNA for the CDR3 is TGTGCCAGCAGGGATATACAGGGGGCTGGCCCCCTCCACTTT.